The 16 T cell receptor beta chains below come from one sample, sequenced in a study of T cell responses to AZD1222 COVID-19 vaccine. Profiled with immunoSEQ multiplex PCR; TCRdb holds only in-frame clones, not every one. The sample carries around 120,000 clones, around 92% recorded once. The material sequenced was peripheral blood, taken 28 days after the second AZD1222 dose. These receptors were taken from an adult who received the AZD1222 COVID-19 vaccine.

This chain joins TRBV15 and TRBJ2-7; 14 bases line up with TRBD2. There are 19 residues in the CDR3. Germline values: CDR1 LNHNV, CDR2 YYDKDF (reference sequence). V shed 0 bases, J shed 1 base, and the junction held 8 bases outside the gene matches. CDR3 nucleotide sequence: TGTGCCACCAGCAGAGATCTGGGACTAGCGGGAGATGTTTCCTACGAGCAGTACTTC. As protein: CATSRDLGLAGDVSYEQYF.

The CDR3 is CATSSQGQYQPQHF. The CDR3 nucleotides are TGTGCCACCAGCAGCCAAGGACAGTATCAGCCCCAGCATTTT. The chain combines TRBV15 with TRBJ1-5, with D possibly matching TRBD1 (6 bases). The CDR3 length is 14 residues. Between the trimmed V and J ends, which lost 3 bases and 5 bases, there was a span of 11 bases. Per the germline V gene, CDR1 is LNHNV and CDR2 is YYDKDF (reference sequence). Filled out from reference TRBV15 and TRBJ1-5, the complete variable domain reads DAMVIQNPRYQVTQFGKPVTLSCSQTLNHNVMYWYQQKSSQAPKLLFHYYDKDFNNEADTPDNFQSRRPNTSFCFLDIRSPGLGDTAMYLCATSSQGQYQPQHFGDGTRLSIL.

CDR3: CASSQGLGADQETQYF. The CDR3 bases are TGTGCCAGCAGCCAAGGGTTGGGGGCTGACCAAGAGACCCAGTACTTC. The J gene is TRBJ2-5, the V gene TRBV3-1 (or the pseudogene TRBV3-2); tentative D call: TRBD1 (6 bases). This CDR3 is built from 16 residues. Trimming removed 1 base at V and 0 bases at J, with 12 bases between. CDR1 and CDR2 (germline): LGHDT, YNNKEL (reference sequence).

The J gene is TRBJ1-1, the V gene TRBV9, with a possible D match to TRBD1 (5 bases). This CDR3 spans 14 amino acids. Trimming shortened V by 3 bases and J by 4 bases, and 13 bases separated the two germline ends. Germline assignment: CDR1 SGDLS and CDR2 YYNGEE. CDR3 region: CASSEPSGVTEAFF. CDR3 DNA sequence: TGTGCCAGCAGCGAACCCTCGGGGGTCACTGAAGCTTTCTTT.

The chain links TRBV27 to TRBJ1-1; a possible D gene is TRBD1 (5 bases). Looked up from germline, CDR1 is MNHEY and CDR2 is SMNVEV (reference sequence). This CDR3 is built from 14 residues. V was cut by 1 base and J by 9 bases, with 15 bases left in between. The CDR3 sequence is CASSLYGLAGKAFF. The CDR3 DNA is TGTGCCAGCAGTTTATATGGTTTGGCAGGGAAAGCTTTCTTT.

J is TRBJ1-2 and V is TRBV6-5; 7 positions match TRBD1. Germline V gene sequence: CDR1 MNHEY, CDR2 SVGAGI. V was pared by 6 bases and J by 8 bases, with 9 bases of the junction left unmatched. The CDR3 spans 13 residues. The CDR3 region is CASRPSTGKGYTF. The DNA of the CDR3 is TGTGCCAGCAGGCCCTCGACAGGGAAGGGCTACACCTTC.

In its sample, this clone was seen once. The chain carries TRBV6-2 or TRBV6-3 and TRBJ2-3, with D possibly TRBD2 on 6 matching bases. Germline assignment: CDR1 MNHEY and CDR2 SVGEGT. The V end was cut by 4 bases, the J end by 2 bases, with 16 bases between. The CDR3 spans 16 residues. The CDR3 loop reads CASSLNRDSPTDTQYF. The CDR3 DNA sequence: TGTGCCAGCAGTTTAAATCGGGACTCCCCCACAGATACGCAGTATTTT.

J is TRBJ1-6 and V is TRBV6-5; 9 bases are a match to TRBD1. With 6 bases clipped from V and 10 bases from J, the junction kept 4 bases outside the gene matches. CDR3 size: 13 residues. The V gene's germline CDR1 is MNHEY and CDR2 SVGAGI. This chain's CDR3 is CASRQGAASPLHF. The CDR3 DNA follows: TGTGCCAGCAGACAGGGGGCAGCCTCACCCCTCCACTTT.

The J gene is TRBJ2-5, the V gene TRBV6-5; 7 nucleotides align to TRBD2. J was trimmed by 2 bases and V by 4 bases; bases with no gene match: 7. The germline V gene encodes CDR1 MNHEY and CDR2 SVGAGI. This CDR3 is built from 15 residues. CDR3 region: CASSLAGWTQETQYF. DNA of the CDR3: TGTGCCAGCAGTTTAGCGGGCTGGACTCAAGAGACCCAGTACTTC.

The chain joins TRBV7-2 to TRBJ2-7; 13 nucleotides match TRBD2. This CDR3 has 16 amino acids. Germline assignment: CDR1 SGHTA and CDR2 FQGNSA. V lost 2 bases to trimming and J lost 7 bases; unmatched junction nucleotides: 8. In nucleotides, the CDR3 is TGTGCCAGCAGCTTAATGGCACTAGCGGGAGGGTGGGAGCAGTACTTC. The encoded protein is CASSLMALAGGWEQYF. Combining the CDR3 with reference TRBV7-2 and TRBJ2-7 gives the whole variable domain GAGVSQSPSNKVTEKGKDVELRCDPISGHTALYWYRQSLGQGLEFLIYFQGNSAPDKSGLPSDRFSAERTGGSVSTLTIQRTQQEDSAVYLCASSLMALAGGWEQYFGPGTRLTVT.

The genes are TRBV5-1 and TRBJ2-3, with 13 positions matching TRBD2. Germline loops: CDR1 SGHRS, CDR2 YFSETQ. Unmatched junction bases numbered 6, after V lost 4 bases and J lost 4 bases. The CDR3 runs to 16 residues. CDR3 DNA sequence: TGCGCCAGCAGCCCCGGACTAGCGGGAGTCTCAGATACGCAGTATTTT. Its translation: CASSPGLAGVSDTQYF.

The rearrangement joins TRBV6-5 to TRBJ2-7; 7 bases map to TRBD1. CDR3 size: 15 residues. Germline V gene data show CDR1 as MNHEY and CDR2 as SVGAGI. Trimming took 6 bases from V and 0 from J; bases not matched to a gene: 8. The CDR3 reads CASSSRGQPSYEQYF. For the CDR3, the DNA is TGTGCCAGCAGCTCCAGGGGACAGCCCTCCTACGAGCAGTACTTC.

CDR3 in DNA: TGTGCCAGCAGCGGCCGGGGCCTTGGAAACACCATATATTTT. Residues: CASSGRGLGNTIYF. The chain is built from TRBV14 and TRBJ1-3, with a possible D match to TRBD1 (5 bases). V was pared by 5 bases and J by 3 bases, with 11 bases between. In germline, CDR1 is SGHDN, CDR2 FVKESK. The CDR3 consists of 14 residues.

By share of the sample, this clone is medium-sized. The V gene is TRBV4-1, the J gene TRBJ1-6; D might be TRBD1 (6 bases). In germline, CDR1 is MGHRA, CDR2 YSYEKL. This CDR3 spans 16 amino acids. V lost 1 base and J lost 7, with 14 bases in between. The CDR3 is CASSQVAGDWNSPLHF. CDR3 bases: TGCGCCAGCAGCCAAGTAGCAGGGGATTGGAATTCACCCCTCCACTTT.

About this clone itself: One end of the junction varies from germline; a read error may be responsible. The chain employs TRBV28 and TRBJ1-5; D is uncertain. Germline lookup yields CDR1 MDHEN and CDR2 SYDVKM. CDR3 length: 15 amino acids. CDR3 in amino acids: CASSLSWSGKQPQHF. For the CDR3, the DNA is TGTGCCAGCAGTTTATCATGGTCCGGCAAACAGCCCCAGCATTTT.

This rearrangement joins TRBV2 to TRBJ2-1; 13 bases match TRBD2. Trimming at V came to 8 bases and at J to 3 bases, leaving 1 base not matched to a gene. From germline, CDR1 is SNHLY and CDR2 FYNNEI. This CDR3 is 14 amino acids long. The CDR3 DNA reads TGTGCCAGCCGGACTAGCGGGAGCTACAATGAGCAGTTCTTC. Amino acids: CASRTSGSYNEQFF.